Listed below are T cell receptor beta chains from one sample, sequenced in a study of cytomegalovirus exposure and HLA in healthy donors. TCRdb's copy holds only in-frame clones and misses some; the assay was immunoSEQ multiplex PCR. Recorded here are more than 30,000 clones; the top ten clones represent 8.9%. The specimen sequenced was PBMCs. The source of these receptors is a man aged 40-49 years in good health and CMV-seropositive. Both conserved end residues are part of each CDR3. Fields, in order: V gene, D gene, J gene, CDR3 length, CDR3 protein, CDR3 DNA. A D gene is named only where the DNA matches it firmly.

>TRBV30|TRBD2|TRBJ2-3|14
CAWSDQRDVGTQYF
TGTGCCTGGAGTGATCAGCGGGATGTAGGTACGCAGTATTTT
>TRBV30|TRBD2|TRBJ2-1|14
CAWETQAGVREQFF
TGTGCCTGGGAGACCCAGGCGGGAGTGAGGGAGCAGTTCTTC
>TRBV5-1|-|TRBJ1-1|12
CASSEGWTEAFF
TGCGCCAGCAGCGAGGGCTGGACTGAAGCTTTCTTT
>TRBV7-7|-|TRBJ2-1|16
CASSYDSGASYNEQFF
TGTGCTAGCAGTTACGACTCAGGGGCCTCCTACAATGAGCAGTTCTTC
>TRBV2|TRBD1|TRBJ1-5|15
CASSTGQGSNQPQHF
TGTGCCAGCAGTACTGGACAGGGAAGCAATCAGCCCCAGCATTTT
>TRBV5-4|TRBD1|TRBJ1-1|15
CASSQGQGVSTEAFF
TGTGCCAGCAGCCAGGGACAGGGCGTGAGCACTGAAGCTTTCTTT
>TRBV19|-|TRBJ1-2|12
CASSLRVDGYTF
TGTGCCAGTAGTCTACGGGTGGATGGCTACACCTTC
>TRBV5-1|-|TRBJ1-5|15
CASSLTGSGNQPQHF
TGCGCCAGCAGCCTAACAGGGTCCGGCAATCAGCCCCAGCATTTT
>TRBV5-4|TRBD2|TRBJ2-7|17
CASSLAGGTSGAYEQYF
TGTGCCAGCAGCTTGGCTGGAGGGACTAGCGGAGCCTACGAGCAGTACTTC
>TRBV7-8|-|TRBJ2-7|14
CASSLELGGHEQYF
TGTGCCAGCAGCTTAGAACTAGGAGGTCACGAGCAGTACTTC
>TRBV11-3|-|TRBJ1-1|14
CASSSLGQNTEAFF
TGTGCCAGCAGCTCCCTCGGACAGAACACTGAAGCTTTCTTT
>TRBV5-6|TRBD1|TRBJ2-7|15
CASSLVYGTGDEQYF
TGTGCCAGCAGCTTGGTATACGGGACAGGGGACGAGCAGTACTTC